This T cell receptor beta chain was captured by sequencing in a study of cytotoxic CD8 clonotypes in ibrutinib-treated CLL. On the study more broadly: Productive templates per sample averaged nearly 260,000; productive rearrangements, 80,000 to 95,000.

Regarding this clone: Its antigen is as yet unknown.

Germline V gene sequence: CDR1 LGHNA, CDR2 YSLEER. The CDR3 extends over 16 amino acids. The trim removed 4 bases at V and 5 bases at J, leaving 12 bases unmatched. The study's findings and limits: Whereas clonality rose at ibrutinib response, it declined toward baseline at progression.

Only in-frame clones appear in the TCRdb table, and some are missing; sequencing was by immunoSEQ multiplex PCR. This table holds around 310,000 clones, 70% to 80% found once. The clonotype comes from a human donor with chronic lymphocytic leukemia. The specimen comprised PBMCs, sampled before ibrutinib treatment. This rearrangement joins TRBV4-3 to TRBJ2-5; 8 bases align to TRBD1. The CDR3 nucleotides are TGCGCCAGCAGCCGGTTGGGGCAGGGGGCTTATGAGACCCAGTACTTC. This sequence encodes CASSRLGQGAYETQYF.